This record concerns one TCR beta chain sequence. This clone was seen just once. The antigen it recognizes is unknown. Per-nucleotide qualities are absent, and no much larger clonotype sits a single base away. This sample was taken from a study of OX40 agonist ivuxolimab in advanced cancers. A note on the overall study: Ivuxolimab, which targeted the costimulatory receptor OX40 (CD134), was an agonistic, fully human IgG2 monoclonal antibody. Intravenous ivuxolimab was administered to patients every 2 weeks at six dose levels: 0.01, 0.1, 0.3, 1.5, 3 and 10 mg/kg. Of the roughly 52 dose-escalation patients, hepatocellular carcinoma was present in about 20, melanoma in roughly 15, renal cell carcinoma in 9 and head and neck cancer in 9. In the dose-escalation cohort, nearly 85% of patients were male, and the mean age was around 60 years with a range of about 20 to 80. Patients were allowed to have had prior anti-PD-1, anti-PD-L1 or anti-CTLA-4 therapy, and approximately 40% of the dose-escalation patients had previously received checkpoint inhibitors. Partial responses occurred in three dose-escalation patients: two with cutaneous melanoma and one with hepatocellular carcinoma. Peripheral TCRbeta sequencing aimed to test whether ivuxolimab altered TCR sequence diversity and caused clonal T-cell expansion. The paper describes the monotherapy dose-escalation part (N of about 50 patients) of the phase I trial of ivuxolimab. Study-wide findings and limitations: Partial responders in the 0.1-3.0 mg/kg groups had among the lowest normalized peripheral clonal expansion, especially among CD8+ T cells. On average, CD8+ T cells showed more expanded clones than CD4+ T cells after ivuxolimab. Low levels of normalized T-cell clonal expansion were also seen in some nonresponding patients. At doses from 0.1 to 3.0 mg/kg, clonal expansion was seen in both CD4+ and CD8+ blood T cells between baseline and week 6. The antigen specificity of the clonally expanded peripheral T cells was not determined.

Genomic DNA was isolated from the sorted cells so that the TCRbeta CDR3 region could be sequenced. The immunoSEQ Assay was used for sequencing of TCRbeta CDR3 regions. Held by TCRdb, this immuneACCESS table contains in-frame sequences only and omits some clones. Under half of the omission traces to an unresolved V gene where checked; the cause of the rest is unknown. This sample is represented by 65,000 to 90,000 clones; about 88% of them were singletons. The ten largest account for under 0.9% of the sample. Patients with autoimmune disease history or receiving systemic immunosuppression were excluded from the trial. Peripheral blood for TCR sequencing was collected from all dose cohorts at baseline, on cycle 4 day 1, and on cycle 7 day 1. Samples were obtained from an open-label, multicenter, first-in-human phase I dose-escalation trial of ivuxolimab. The trial enrolled adults with locally advanced or metastatic head and neck squamous cell, hepatocellular, melanoma or renal cell carcinoma. Before TCR sequencing, CD4+ T cells and CD8+ T cells were sorted from peripheral blood as separate populations.

Via the germline V gene, CDR1 is MNHNS and CDR2 SASEGT. The CDR3, from cysteine to phenylalanine, totals 16 residues. The only DNA kept is the CDR3, 48 bases in frame from the first base. V has 2 bases trimmed and J has 3 bases trimmed; junction bases matching no gene number 5. The rearranged chain carries TRBV6-1 and TRBJ2-3; TRBD2 matches 10 bases in the middle. This material consisted of CD4+ or CD8+ T cells sorted from blood, taken in a trial of the OX40 agonist ivuxolimab. The TCR was taken from an adult with an advanced solid tumor such as melanoma, head and neck, liver or kidney cancer. CDR3 region: CASSEFPAGGTDTQYF. Here is the DNA: TGTGCCAGCAGTGAATTTCCAGCGGGGGGGACAGATACGCAGTATTTT.